This is a list of T cell receptor beta chains from one sample in a study of blood T cells in healthy people across ages. Via MiXCR, TCRdb re-called the 5' RACE reads, giving one row per CDR3 protein. Of over a million distinct CDR3 sequences in the sample, approximately 26% were seen once. These data were also filed under a second study, of T cells of mothers and their children.

Sequenced material: blood. These TCRs come from a girl aged 2 to 9 in good health. Each CDR3 is given with its conserved first and last residue. D genes are given only for firm matches. Clone sizes are given selectively: once, few, many, or a class where the clone is expanded.

clone_size	j_call	v_call	d_call	cdr3_aa	cdr3_nt
.	TRBJ2-1	TRBV11-2	TRBD2	CASSYGGLDGGEQFF	TGTGCCAGCAGCTACGGGGGACTAGACGGCGGGGAGCAGTTCTTC
few	TRBJ2-1	TRBV29-1	TRBD2	CSVEGTSGRAYNEQFF	TGCAGCGTTGAAGGGACTAGCGGGAGGGCCTACAATGAGCAGTTCTTC
.	TRBJ2-3	TRBV20-1	TRBD2	CSAWGGDLAGETDTQYF	TGCAGTGCTTGGGGGGGGGATCTAGCGGGAGAAACAGATACGCAGTATTTT
few	TRBJ2-5	TRBV12-3/TRBV12-4	TRBD1	CASSSDRDVQYF	TGTGCCAGCAGTTCCGACAGGGACGTGCAGTACTTC
.	TRBJ2-7	TRBV12-3/TRBV12-4	.	CASSRVGLTEQYF	TGTGCCAGCAGCCGAGTCGGGTTAACCGAGCAGTACTTC
.	TRBJ2-2	TRBV27	.	CASSFGPATGELFF	TGTGCCAGCAGTTTTGGCCCTGCCACCGGGGAGCTGTTTTTT
.	TRBJ2-1	TRBV11-2	TRBD2	CASSLSSGLAEFNEQFF	TGTGCCAGCAGCTTAAGTTCCGGACTAGCGGAATTCAATGAGCAGTTCTTC
.	TRBJ2-7	TRBV27	TRBD1	CASSGYPGQGAWEQYF	TGTGCCAGCAGTGGCTATCCGGGACAGGGGGCGTGGGAGCAGTACTTC
.	TRBJ1-2	TRBV7-9	.	CAGSLETGAEGYTF	TGTGCCGGCAGCTTAGAGACGGGGGCGGAAGGCTACACCTTC
.	TRBJ2-7	TRBV20-1	.	CSARVGINYEQYF	TGCAGTGCTAGAGTGGGGATTAACTACGAGCAGTACTTC
few	TRBJ1-4	TRBV27	.	CASSPTENEKLFF	TGTGCCAGCAGTCCGACGGAGAATGAAAAACTGTTTTTT
.	TRBJ2-1	TRBV20-1	TRBD1	CSAIRQGVGNEQFF	TGCAGTGCTATAAGGCAGGGGGTGGGTAATGAGCAGTTCTTC
.	TRBJ2-3	TRBV7-2	.	CASSRDFGDTQYF	TGTGCCAGCAGCAGGGACTTTGGAGATACGCAGTATTTT
.	TRBJ2-5	TRBV12-3/TRBV12-4	.	CASSFDTGETQYF	TGTGCCAGCAGTTTCGACACCGGGGAGACCCAGTACTTC
few	TRBJ2-4	TRBV6-5	.	CASSYSLNTFGKNIQYF	TGTGCCAGCAGTTACTCCTTAAATACCTTCGGTAAAAACATTCAGTACTTC
.	TRBJ1-2	TRBV18	.	CASSPPIEALLAF	TGTGCCAGCTCACCACCGATTGAAGCCCTATTGGCCTTC
few	TRBJ2-1	TRBV4-3	.	CASSQDRGGHNEQFF	TGCGCCAGCAGCCAAGATAGAGGGGGACACAATGAGCAGTTCTTC
few	TRBJ2-5	TRBV4-2	.	CASAPDYQETQYF	TGTGCCAGCGCTCCGGACTACCAAGAGACCCAGTACTTC
.	TRBJ1-2	TRBV5-1	TRBD1	CASSSGPTGDGYTF	TGCGCCAGCAGCTCAGGACCGACAGGGGATGGCTACACCTTC
few	TRBJ2-1	TRBV14	.	CASSLEPDNEQFF	TGTGCCAGCAGCCTTGAACCTGACAATGAGCAGTTCTTC
.	TRBJ2-7	TRBV2	TRBD2	CASEGLDAGASEQYF	TGTGCCAGCGAAGGGTTAGACGCGGGAGCGAGCGAGCAGTACTTC
few	TRBJ2-3	TRBV7-2	TRBD2	CASSFSGRVTDTQYF	TGTGCCAGCAGCTTTAGCGGGAGGGTAACAGATACGCAGTATTTT
few	TRBJ1-4	TRBV7-9	.	CASSPLDASNEKLFF	TGTGCCAGCAGCCCCCTGGACGCATCGAATGAAAAACTGTTTTTT
few	TRBJ2-6	TRBV4-3	.	CASSHEATGGANVLTF	TGCGCCAGCAGCCACGAGGCCACAGGTGGGGCCAACGTCCTGACTTTC
.	TRBJ2-2	TRBV13	TRBD1	CASSPRGQGPTGELFF	TGTGCCAGCAGCCCCCGGGGACAGGGTCCCACCGGGGAGCTGTTTTTT
few	TRBJ2-7	TRBV5-1	.	CASSTSAQFYEQYF	TGCGCCAGCAGCACCTCAGCACAGTTCTACGAGCAGTACTTC
few	TRBJ2-3	TRBV29-1	.	CSVESQGTDTQYF	TGCAGCGTTGAATCCCAGGGCACAGATACGCAGTATTTT
few	TRBJ1-1	TRBV5-1	.	CASSRTSENTEAFF	TGCGCCAGCAGCCGTACGTCGGAGAACACTGAAGCTTTCTTT
.	TRBJ2-1	TRBV3-1	TRBD2	CASSLLPGLAGISIYNEQFF	TGTGCCAGCTCTCTTCTTCCGGGACTAGCGGGAATTAGCATATACAATGAGCAGTTCTTC
.	TRBJ2-2	TRBV29-1	.	CSAGNTGELFF	TGCAGTGCGGGGAACACCGGGGAGCTGTTTTTT
few	TRBJ2-1	TRBV13	TRBD1	CASSSTGTGGGEQFF	TGTGCCAGCAGCTCAACGGGGACAGGGGGCGGTGAGCAGTTCTTC
.	TRBJ1-1	TRBV5-1	TRBD1	CASGPGQESLNTEVFF	TGCGCCAGCGGCCCGGGACAGGAATCCCTGAACACTGAAGTTTTCTTT
few	TRBJ2-1	TRBV27	TRBD2	CASSLRAGELFNEQFF	TGTGCCAGCAGTTTAAGGGCGGGAGAGCTGTTTAATGAGCAGTTCTTC
few	TRBJ2-1	TRBV29-1	.	CSATQGYNEQFF	TGCAGCGCTACCCAGGGGTACAATGAGCAGTTCTTC
.	TRBJ2-5	TRBV12-3/TRBV12-4	.	CASSGIGVETQYF	TGTGCCAGCAGCGGAATCGGGGTGGAGACCCAGTACTTC
.	TRBJ2-5	TRBV7-7	.	CASSLEQDEKTQYF	TGTGCTAGCAGCTTAGAACAGGATGAGAAGACCCAGTACTTC
few	TRBJ1-6	TRBV7-8	TRBD1	CASSLDSRQGVNSPLHF	TGTGCCAGCAGCTTAGATTCTCGACAGGGGGTAAATTCACCCCTCCACTTT
few	TRBJ2-5	TRBV29-1	TRBD1	CSVGQGQETQYF	TGCAGCGTGGGACAGGGCCAAGAGACCCAGTACTTC
.	TRBJ2-7	TRBV12-3/TRBV12-4	.	CASSFTGSEQYF	TGTGCCAGCAGTTTTACAGGATCCGAGCAGTACTTC
.	TRBJ2-1	TRBV28	.	CASSSQTPTKNNEQFF	TGTGCCAGCAGTTCACAAACCCCTACTAAAAACAATGAGCAGTTCTTC
few	TRBJ1-1	TRBV29-1	.	CSVESWSGLDTEAFF	TGCAGCGTTGAGTCGTGGAGCGGCTTAGACACTGAAGCTTTCTTT
.	TRBJ2-3	TRBV5-1	.	CASSLGTTPADTQYF	TGCGCCAGCAGCTTGGGGACAACGCCAGCAGATACGCAGTATTTT
few	TRBJ2-2	TRBV6-5	TRBD1	CASRDSSNTGELFF	TGTGCCAGTCGGGACAGTTCGAACACCGGGGAGCTGTTTTTT
.	TRBJ2-5	TRBV20-1	.	CSATGMGRRQETQYF	TGCAGTGCAACCGGGATGGGACGGAGACAAGAGACCCAGTACTTC
.	TRBJ2-6	TRBV10-3	TRBD1	CAISSPGQGTGANVLTF	TGTGCCATCAGTTCCCCCGGACAGGGGACTGGGGCCAACGTCCTGACTTTC
.	TRBJ1-1	TRBV29-1	.	CSVEGPDVAFF	TGCAGCGTTGAAGGGCCGGACGTAGCTTTCTTT
few	TRBJ1-2	TRBV27	.	CASRGHYGYTF	TGTGCCAGCAGAGGACACTATGGCTACACCTTC
few	TRBJ2-3	TRBV19	.	CASSMTATSTDTQYF	TGTGCCAGTAGTATGACAGCCACTAGCACAGATACGCAGTATTTT
.	TRBJ2-7	TRBV14	.	CASSQSGAQEQYF	TGTGCCAGCAGCCAGTCAGGGGCGCAGGAGCAGTACTTC
few	TRBJ2-3	TRBV7-8	.	CASSSDEIPTVEATDTQYF	TGTGCCAGCAGCTCCGATGAAATCCCGACGGTTGAAGCCACAGATACGCAGTATTTT
few	TRBJ2-5	TRBV14	.	CASSQEQSHVLGYGMETQYF	TGTGCCAGCAGCCAAGAGCAAAGCCACGTCTTGGGCTACGGGATGGAGACCCAGTACTTC
.	TRBJ2-5	TRBV5-5	.	CASSLNPLGETQYF	TGTGCCAGCAGCTTGAACCCTCTTGGAGAGACCCAGTACTTC
.	TRBJ2-1	TRBV11-2	TRBD2	CASSLGATAGTSGVNEQFF	TGTGCCAGCAGCTTAGGCGCGACAGCCGGGACTAGCGGGGTGAATGAGCAGTTCTTC
.	TRBJ1-1	TRBV29-1	.	CSVEDAMQGLGEAFF	TGCAGCGTTGAAGATGCAATGCAGGGGCTCGGGGAAGCTTTCTTT